The next 7 T cell receptor beta chains were all read from a single sample in a study of T cells in localized non-small cell lung cancer. Profiling relied on immunoSEQ multiplex PCR, and the TCRdb table lists in-frame clones only, not all of them. Found here are tens of thousands of clones, about nine tenths of them singletons; the top ten hold approximately 5.6%. This material consisted of peripheral blood, taken before any cancer treatment. Receptors originate from a woman aged 40-70 years with stage I lung adenocarcinoma.

This chain's CDR3 is CASSLKGTGELFF. Here the CDR3 DNA reads TGTGCCAGCAGCTTAAAGGGAACCGGGGAGCTGTTTTTT. J is TRBJ2-2 and V is TRBV11-3, with unresolved D. CDR1 is SGHNT, CDR2 YENEEA, per germline. This CDR3 spans 13 amino acids. The V end lost 2 bases, the J end lost 5 bases, and 6 bases lay between the germline ends.

V gene TRBV6-5 combines with J gene TRBJ1-2, with 7 bases aligning to TRBD1. J lost 10 bases, V lost 6 bases, and 11 bases had no gene match. CDR1 and CDR2 from the germline V gene are MNHEY and SVGAGI. CDR3 size: 13 residues. The CDR3 bases are TGTGCCAGCAGACTACGGACAGGAGCAACCTACACCTTC. Translating it yields CASRLRTGATYTF.

The chain has TRBV15 and TRBJ2-2, with D maybe TRBD1 (6 bases). Trimming shortened V by 9 bases and J by 0 bases, and 8 bases separated the two germline ends. The CDR3 contains 13 residues. The V gene's germline CDR1 is LNHNV and CDR2 YYDKDF (reference sequence). CDR3: CATGGPNTGELFF. For the CDR3, the DNA is TGTGCCACAGGGGGTCCGAACACCGGGGAGCTGTTTTTT.

V and J are TRBV6-6 and TRBJ1-6, with 8 bases aligning to TRBD1. The CDR3 has 16 residues. Trimming cost V 4 bases and J 3 bases; bases outside gene matches: 5. CDR1 is MNHNY, CDR2 SVGAGI, per germline (reference sequence). The CDR3 spells CASSSGTGNYNSPLHF. The CDR3 bases are TGTGCCAGCAGTTCCGGGACAGGAAACTATAATTCACCCCTCCACTTT.

The CDR3 spells CASSVDPGNYNEQFF. For the CDR3, the DNA is TGTGCCAGCAGCGTGGACCCTGGAAACTACAATGAGCAGTTCTTC. The V and J genes are TRBV9 and TRBJ2-1; D gene unclear. V lost 2 bases to trimming and J lost 3 bases, with 12 bases between them. Germline loops: CDR1 SGDLS, CDR2 YYNGEE. The CDR3 has 15 amino acids.

The CDR3: CASSADRTDNQPQHF. In nucleotides, the CDR3 is TGTGCCAGCAGTGCTGATAGGACAGACAATCAGCCCCAGCATTTT. The rearrangement links TRBV28 to TRBJ1-5, with TRBD1 as a possible D gene (6 bases). The germline gives CDR1 MDHEN, CDR2 SYDVKM. Trimming shortened V by 5 bases and J by 3 bases, and 14 bases separated the two germline ends. The CDR3 has 15 residues.

This clone has just one count. The gene calls are TRBV4-2 and TRBJ1-1, with D unresolved. Germline loops: CDR1 LGHNA, CDR2 YNFKEQ. Between the trimmed V and J ends, which lost 0 bases and 2 bases, there was a span of 13 bases. This CDR3 contains 16 residues. CDR3 DNA sequence: TGTGCCAGCAGCCAAGATAGAATGGGCGTAAACACTGAAGCTTTCTTT. Protein product: CASSQDRMGVNTEAFF.